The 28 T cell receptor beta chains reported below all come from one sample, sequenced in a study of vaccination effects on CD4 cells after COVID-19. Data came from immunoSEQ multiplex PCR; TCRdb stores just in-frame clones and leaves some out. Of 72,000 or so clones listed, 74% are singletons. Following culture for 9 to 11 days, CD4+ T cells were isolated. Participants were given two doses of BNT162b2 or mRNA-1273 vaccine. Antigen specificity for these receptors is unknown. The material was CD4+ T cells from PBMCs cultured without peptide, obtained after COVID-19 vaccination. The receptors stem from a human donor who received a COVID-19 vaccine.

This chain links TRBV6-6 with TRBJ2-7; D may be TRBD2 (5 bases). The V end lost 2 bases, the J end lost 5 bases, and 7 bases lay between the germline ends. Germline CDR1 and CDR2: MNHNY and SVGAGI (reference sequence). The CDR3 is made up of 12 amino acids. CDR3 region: CASSYTGNEQYV. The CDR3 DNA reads TGTGCCAGCAGTTACACGGGAAACGAGCAGTACGTC.

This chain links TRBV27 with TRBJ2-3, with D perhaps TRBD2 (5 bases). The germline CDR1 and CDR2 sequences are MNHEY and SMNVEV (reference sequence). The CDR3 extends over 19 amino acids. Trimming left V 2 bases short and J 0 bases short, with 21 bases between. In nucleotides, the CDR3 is TGTGCCAGCAGTTTACGTCCCCCCGGACTGCTGACTAGCACAGATACGCAGTATTTT. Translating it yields CASSLRPPGLLTSTDTQYF.

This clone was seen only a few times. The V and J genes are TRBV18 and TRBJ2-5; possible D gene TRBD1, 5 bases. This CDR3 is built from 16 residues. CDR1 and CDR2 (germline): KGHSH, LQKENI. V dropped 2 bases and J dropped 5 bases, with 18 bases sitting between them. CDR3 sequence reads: CASSPGPKGSEETQYF. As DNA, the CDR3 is TGTGCCAGCTCACCAGGTCCCAAGGGGTCTGAGGAGACCCAGTACTTC.

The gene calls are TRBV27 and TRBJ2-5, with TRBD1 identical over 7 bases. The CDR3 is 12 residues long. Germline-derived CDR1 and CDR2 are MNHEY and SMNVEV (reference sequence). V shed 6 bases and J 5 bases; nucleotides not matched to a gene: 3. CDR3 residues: CASRGGAETQYF. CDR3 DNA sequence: TGTGCCAGCAGAGGGGGCGCGGAGACCCAGTACTTC.

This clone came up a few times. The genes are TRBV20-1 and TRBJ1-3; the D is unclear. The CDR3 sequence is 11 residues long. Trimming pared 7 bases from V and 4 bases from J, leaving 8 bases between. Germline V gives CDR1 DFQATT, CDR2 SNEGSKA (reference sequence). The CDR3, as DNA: TGCAGTGGGCAGTTGGGAAACACCATATATTTT. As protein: CSGQLGNTIYF.

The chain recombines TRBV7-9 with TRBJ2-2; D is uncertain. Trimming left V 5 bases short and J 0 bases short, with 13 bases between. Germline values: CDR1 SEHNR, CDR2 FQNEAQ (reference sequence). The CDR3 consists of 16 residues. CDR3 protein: CASSPRWVPNTGELFF. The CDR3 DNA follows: TGTGCCAGCAGCCCTCGTTGGGTCCCGAACACCGGGGAGCTGTTTTTT.

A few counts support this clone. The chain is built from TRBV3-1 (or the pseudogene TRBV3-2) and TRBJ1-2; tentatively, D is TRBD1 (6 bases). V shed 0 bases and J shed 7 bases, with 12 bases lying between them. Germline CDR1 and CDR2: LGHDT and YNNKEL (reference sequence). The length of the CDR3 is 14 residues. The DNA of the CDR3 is TGTGCCAGCAGCCAAGATTGGGGGGCGCGTGGCTACACCTTC. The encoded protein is CASSQDWGARGYTF.

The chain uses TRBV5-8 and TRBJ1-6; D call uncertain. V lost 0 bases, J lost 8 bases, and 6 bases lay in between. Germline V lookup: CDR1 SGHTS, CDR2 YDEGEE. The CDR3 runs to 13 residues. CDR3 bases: TGTGCCAGCAGCTTGGCTTCGTATTCACCCCTCCACTTT. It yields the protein CASSLASYSPLHF.

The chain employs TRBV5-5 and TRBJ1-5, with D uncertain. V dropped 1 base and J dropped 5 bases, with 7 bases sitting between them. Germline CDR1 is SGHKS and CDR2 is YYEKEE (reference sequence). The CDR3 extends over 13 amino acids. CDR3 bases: TGTGCCAGCAGCTTGACGAGAGATCAGCCCCAGCATTTT. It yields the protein CASSLTRDQPQHF.

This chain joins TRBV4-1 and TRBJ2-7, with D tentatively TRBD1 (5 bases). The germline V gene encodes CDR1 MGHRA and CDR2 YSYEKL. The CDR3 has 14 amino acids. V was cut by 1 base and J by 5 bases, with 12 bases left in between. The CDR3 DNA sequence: TGCGCCAGCAGCCAAGGAGCGCAGGGCGACGAGCAGTACGTC. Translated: CASSQGAQGDEQYV.

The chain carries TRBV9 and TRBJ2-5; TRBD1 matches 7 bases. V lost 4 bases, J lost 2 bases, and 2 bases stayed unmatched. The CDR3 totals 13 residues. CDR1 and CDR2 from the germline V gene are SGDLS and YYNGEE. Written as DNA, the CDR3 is TGTGCCAGCAGCTGGGACAGACAAGAGACCCAGTACTTC. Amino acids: CASSWDRQETQYF.

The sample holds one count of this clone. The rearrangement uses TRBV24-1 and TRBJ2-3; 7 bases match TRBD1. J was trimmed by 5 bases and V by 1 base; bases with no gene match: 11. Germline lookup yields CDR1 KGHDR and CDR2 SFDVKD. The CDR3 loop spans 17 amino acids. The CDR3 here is CATSDFGDSAGQDTQYF. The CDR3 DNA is TGTGCCACCAGTGATTTCGGGGACAGTGCGGGCCAAGATACGCAGTATTTT.

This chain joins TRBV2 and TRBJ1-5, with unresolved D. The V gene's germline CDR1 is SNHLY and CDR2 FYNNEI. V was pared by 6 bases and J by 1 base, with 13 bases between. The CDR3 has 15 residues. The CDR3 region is CASSLRSLSNQPQHF. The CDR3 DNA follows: TGTGCCAGCAGCCTCCGGTCGTTAAGCAATCAGCCCCAGCATTTT.

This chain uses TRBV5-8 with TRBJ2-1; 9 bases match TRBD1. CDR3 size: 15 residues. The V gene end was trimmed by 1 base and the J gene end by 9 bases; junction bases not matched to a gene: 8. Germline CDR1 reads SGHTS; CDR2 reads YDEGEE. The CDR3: CASSLSGQGFPEQFF. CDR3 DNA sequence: TGTGCCAGCAGCTTGTCCGGACAGGGGTTTCCTGAGCAGTTCTTC.

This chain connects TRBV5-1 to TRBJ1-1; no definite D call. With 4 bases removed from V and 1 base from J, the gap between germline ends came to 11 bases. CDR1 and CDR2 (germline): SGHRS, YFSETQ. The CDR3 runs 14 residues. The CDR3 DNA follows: TGCGCCAGCAGCCAGCGCGGCGGGAACACTGAAGCTTTCTTT. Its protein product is CASSQRGGNTEAFF.

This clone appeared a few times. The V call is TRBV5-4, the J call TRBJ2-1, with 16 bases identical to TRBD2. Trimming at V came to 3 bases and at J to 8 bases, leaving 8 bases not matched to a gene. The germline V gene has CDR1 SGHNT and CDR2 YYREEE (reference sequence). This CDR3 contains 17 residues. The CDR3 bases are TGTGCCAGCAGCTACGGGACTAGCGGGGGGGCATTCCATGAGCAGTTCTTC. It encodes CASSYGTSGGAFHEQFF.

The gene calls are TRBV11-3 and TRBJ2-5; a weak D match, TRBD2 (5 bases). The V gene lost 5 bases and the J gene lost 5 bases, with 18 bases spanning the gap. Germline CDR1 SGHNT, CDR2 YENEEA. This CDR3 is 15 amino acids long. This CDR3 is CASSTRPLAGETQYF. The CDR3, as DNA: TGTGCCAGCAGCACCCGCCCGCTAGCCGGGGAGACCCAGTACTTC.

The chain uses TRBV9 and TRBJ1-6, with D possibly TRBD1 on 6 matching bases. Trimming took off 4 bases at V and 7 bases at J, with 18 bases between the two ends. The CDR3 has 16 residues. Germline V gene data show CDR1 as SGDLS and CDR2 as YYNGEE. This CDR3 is CASSPVRQGRNSPLHF. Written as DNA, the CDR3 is TGTGCCAGCAGCCCAGTTCGGCAGGGGCGGAATTCACCCCTCCACTTT.

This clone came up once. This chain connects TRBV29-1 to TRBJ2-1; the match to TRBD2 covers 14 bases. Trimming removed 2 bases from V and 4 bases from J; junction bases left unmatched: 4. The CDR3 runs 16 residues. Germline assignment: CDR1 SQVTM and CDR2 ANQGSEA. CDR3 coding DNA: TGCAGCGTTGAACCGGGACTAGCGGGGGTTTACAATGAGCAGTTCTTC. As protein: CSVEPGLAGVYNEQFF.

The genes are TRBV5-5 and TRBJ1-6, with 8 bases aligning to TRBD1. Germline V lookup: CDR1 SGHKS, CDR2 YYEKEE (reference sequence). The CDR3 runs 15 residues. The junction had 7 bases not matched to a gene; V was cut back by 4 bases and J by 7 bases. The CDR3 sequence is CASSHKGQGNSPLHF. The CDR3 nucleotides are TGTGCCAGCAGCCATAAAGGACAGGGAAATTCACCCCTCCACTTT.

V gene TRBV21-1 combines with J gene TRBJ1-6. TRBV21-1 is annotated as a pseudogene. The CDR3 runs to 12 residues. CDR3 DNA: TGTGCCAGCAGCAAAGAGGACTCACCCCTCCACTTT. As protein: CASSKEDSPLHF.

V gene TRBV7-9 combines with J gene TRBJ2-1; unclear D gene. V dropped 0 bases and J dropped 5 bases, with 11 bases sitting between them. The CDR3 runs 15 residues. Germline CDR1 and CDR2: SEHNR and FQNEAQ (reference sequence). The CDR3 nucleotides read TGTGCCAGCAGCTTAGCCCTACCGGCAGACAATGAGCAGTTCTTC. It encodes CASSLALPADNEQFF. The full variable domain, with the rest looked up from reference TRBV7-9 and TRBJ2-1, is DTGVSQNPRHKITKRGQNVTFRCDPISEHNRLYWYRQTLGQGPEFLTYFQNEAQLEKSRLLSDRFSAERPKGSFSTLEIQRTEQGDSAMYLCASSLALPADNEQFFGPGTRLTVL.

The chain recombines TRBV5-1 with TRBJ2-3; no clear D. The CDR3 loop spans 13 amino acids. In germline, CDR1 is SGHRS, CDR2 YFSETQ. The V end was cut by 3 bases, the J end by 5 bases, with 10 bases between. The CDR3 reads CASSYLTGDTQYF. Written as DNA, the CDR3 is TGCGCCAGCAGCTACCTGACGGGAGATACGCAGTATTTT. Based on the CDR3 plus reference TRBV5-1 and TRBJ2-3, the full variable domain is KAGVTQTPRYLIKTRGQQVTLSCSPISGHRSVSWYQQTPGQGLQFLFEYFSETQRNKGNFPGRFSGRQFSNSRSEMNVSTLELGDSALYLCASSYLTGDTQYFGPGTRLTVL.

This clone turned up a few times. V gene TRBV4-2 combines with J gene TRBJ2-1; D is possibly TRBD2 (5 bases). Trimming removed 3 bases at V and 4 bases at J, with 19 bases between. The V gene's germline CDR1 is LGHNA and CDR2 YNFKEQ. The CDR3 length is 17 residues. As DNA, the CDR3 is TGTGCCAGCAGCCAGGATTTCTTGCGGGTCGTATACAATGAGCAGTTCTTC. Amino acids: CASSQDFLRVVYNEQFF.

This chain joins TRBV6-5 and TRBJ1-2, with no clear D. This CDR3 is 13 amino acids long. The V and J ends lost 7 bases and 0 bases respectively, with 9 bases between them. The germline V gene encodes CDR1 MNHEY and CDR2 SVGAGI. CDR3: CASTNSPNYGYTF. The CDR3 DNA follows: TGTGCCAGCACGAACAGCCCTAACTATGGCTACACCTTC.

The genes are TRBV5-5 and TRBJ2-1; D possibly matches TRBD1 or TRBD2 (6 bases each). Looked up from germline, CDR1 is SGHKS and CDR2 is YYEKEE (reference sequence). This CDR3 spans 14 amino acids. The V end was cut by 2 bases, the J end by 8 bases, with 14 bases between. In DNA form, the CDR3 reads TGTGCCAGCAGCTTACTGGGGGGCCGGGATGAGCAGTTCTTC. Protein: CASSLLGGRDEQFF. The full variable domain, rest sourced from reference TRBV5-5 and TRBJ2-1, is DAGVTQSPTHLIKTRGQQVTLRCSPISGHKSVSWYQQVLGQGPQFIFQYYEKEERGRGNFPDRFSARQFPNYSSELNVNALLLGDSALYLCASSLLGGRDEQFFGPGTRLTVL.

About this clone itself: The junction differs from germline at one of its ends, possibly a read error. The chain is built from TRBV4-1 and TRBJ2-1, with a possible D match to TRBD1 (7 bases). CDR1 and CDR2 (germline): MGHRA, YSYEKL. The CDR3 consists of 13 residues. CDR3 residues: CASSQEEEGARIF. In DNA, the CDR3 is TGCGCCAGCAGCCAAGAAGAGGAGGGGGCGAGGATCTTC.

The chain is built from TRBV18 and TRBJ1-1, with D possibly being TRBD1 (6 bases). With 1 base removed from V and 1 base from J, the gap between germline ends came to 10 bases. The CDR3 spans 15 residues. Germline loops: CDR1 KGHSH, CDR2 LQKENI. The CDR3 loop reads CASSPRVGGNTEAFF. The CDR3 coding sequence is TGTGCCAGCTCACCACGGGTAGGGGGGAACACTGAAGCTTTCTTT.